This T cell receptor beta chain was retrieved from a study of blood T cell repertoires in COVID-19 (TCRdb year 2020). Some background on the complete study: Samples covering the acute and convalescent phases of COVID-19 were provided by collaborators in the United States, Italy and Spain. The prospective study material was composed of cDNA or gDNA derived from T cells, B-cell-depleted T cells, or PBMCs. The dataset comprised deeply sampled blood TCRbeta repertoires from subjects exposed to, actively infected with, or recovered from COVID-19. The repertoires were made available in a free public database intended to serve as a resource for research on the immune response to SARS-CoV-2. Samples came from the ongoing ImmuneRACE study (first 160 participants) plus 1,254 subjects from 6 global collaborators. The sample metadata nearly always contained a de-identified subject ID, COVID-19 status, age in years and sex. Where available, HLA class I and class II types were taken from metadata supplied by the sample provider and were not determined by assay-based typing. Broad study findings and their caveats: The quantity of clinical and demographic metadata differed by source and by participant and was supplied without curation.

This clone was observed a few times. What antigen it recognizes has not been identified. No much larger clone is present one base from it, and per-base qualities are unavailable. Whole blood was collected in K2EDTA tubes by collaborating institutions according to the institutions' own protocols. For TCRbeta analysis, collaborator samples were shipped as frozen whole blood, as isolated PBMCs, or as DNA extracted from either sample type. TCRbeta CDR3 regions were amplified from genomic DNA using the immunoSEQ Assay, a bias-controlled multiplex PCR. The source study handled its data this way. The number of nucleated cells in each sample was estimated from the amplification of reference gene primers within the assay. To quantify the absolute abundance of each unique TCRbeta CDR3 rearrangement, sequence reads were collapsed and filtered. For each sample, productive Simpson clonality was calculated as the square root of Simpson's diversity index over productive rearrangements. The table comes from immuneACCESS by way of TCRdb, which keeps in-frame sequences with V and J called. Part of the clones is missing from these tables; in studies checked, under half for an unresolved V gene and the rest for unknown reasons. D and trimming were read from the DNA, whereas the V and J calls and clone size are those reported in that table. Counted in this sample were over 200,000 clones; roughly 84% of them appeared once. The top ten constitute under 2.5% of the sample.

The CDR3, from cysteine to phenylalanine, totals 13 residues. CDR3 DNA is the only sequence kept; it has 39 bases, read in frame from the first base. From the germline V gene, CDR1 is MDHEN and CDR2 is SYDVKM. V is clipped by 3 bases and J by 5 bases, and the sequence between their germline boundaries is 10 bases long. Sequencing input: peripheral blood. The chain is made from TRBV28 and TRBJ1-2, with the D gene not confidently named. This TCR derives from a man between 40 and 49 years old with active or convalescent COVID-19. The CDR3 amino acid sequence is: CASSLEVRYGYTF. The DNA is TGTGCCAGCAGTTTGGAGGTCCGGTATGGCTACACCTTC.